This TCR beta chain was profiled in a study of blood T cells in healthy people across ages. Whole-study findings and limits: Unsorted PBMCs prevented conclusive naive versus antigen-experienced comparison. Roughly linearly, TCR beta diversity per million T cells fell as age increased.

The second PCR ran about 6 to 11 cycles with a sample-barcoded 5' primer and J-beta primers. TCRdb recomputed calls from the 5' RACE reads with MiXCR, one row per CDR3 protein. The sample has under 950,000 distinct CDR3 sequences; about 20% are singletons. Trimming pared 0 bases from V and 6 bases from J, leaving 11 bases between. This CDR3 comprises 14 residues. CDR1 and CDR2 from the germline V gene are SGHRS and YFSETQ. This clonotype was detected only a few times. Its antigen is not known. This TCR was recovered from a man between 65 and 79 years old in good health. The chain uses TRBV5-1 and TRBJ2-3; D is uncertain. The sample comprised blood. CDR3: CASSLEAGPDTQYF. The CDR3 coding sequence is TGCGCCAGCAGCTTGGAGGCCGGCCCCGATACGCAGTATTTT.